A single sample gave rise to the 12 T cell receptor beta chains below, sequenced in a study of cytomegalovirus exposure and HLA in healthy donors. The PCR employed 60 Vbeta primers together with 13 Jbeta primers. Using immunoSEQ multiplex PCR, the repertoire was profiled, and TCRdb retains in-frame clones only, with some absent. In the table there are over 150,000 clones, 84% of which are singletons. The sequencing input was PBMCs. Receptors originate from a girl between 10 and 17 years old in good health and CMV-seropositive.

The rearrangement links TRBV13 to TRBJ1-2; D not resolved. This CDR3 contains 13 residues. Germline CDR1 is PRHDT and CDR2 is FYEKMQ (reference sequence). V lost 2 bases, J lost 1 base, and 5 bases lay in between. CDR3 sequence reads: CASSLRSNYGYTF. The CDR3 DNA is TGTGCCAGCAGCTTACGGAGTAACTATGGCTACACCTTC.

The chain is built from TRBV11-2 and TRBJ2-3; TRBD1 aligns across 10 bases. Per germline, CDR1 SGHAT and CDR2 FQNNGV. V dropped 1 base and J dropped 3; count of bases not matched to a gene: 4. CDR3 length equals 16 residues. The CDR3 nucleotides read TGTGCCAGCAGCTTAGGGGGACAGGGGATAACAGATACGCAGTATTTT. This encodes CASSLGGQGITDTQYF.

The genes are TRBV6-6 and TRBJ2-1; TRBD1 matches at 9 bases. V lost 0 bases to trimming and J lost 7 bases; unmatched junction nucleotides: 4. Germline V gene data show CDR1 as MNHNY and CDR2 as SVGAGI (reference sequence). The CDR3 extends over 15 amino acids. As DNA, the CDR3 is TGTGCCAGCAGTTACTCGGACAGGGGTGATAATGAGCAGTTCTTC. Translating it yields CASSYSDRGDNEQFF.

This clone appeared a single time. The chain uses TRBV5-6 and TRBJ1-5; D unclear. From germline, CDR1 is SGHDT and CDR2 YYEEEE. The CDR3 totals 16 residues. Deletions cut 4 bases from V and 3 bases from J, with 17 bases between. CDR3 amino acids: CASSLAGSGNNQPQHF. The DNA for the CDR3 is TGTGCCAGCAGCCTCGCCGGCTCGGGAAACAATCAGCCCCAGCATTTT.

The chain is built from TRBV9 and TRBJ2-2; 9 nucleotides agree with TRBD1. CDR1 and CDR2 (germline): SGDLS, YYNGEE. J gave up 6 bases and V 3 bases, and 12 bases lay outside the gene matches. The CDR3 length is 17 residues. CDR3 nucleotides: TGTGCCAGCAGCGCCTATCTGACAGGGGGTCTTCCCGGGGAGCTGTTTTTT. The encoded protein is CASSAYLTGGLPGELFF.

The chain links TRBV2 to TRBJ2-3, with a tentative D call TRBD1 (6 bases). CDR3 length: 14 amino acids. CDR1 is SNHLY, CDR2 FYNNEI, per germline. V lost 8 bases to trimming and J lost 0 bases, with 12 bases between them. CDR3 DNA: TGTGCCAGCCATCGACAGGCTAGCACAGATACGCAGTATTTT. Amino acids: CASHRQASTDTQYF.

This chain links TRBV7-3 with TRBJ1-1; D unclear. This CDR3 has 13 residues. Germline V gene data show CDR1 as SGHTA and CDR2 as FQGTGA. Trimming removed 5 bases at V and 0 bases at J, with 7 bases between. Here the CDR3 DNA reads TGTGCCAGCAGCCCCTACCTGAACACTGAAGCTTTCTTT. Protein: CASSPYLNTEAFF. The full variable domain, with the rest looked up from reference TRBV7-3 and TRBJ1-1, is GAGVSQTPSNKVTEKGKYVELRCDPISGHTALYWYRQSLGQGPEFLIYFQGTGAADDSGLPNDRFFAVRPEGSVSTLKIQRTERGDSAVYLCASSPYLNTEAFFGQGTRLTVV.

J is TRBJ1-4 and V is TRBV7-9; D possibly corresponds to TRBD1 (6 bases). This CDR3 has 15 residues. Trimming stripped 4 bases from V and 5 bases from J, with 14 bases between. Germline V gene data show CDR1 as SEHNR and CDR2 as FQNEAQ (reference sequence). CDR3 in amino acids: CASSSPVGTNEKLFF. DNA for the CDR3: TGTGCCAGCAGCTCCCCCGTCGGGACAAATGAAAAACTGTTTTTT.

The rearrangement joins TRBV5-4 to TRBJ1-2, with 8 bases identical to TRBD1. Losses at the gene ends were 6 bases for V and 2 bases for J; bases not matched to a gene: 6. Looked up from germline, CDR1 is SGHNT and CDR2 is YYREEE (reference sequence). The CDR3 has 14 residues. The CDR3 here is CASTIGQGNYGYTF. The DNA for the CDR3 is TGTGCCAGCACCATCGGACAGGGCAACTATGGCTACACCTTC.

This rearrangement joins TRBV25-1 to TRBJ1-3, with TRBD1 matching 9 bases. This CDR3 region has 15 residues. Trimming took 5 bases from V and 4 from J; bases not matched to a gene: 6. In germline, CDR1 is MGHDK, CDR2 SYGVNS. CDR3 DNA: TGTGCCAGCAGTTCGGACAGGGGACGAGGAAACACCATATATTTT. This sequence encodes CASSSDRGRGNTIYF.

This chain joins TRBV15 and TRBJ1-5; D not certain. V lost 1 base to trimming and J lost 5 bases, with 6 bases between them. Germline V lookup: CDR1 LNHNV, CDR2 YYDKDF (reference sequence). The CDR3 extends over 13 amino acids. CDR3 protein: CATSRGQDQPQHF. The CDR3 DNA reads TGTGCCACCAGCAGAGGACAAGATCAGCCCCAGCATTTT. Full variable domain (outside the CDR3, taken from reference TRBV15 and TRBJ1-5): DAMVIQNPRYQVTQFGKPVTLSCSQTLNHNVMYWYQQKSSQAPKLLFHYYDKDFNNEADTPDNFQSRRPNTSFCFLDIRSPGLGDTAMYLCATSRGQDQPQHFGDGTRLSIL.

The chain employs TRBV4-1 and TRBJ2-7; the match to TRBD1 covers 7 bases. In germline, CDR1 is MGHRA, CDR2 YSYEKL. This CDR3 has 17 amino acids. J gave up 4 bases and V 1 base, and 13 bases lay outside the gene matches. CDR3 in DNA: TGCGCCAGCAGCCAAGCACCGGGACAGCTGAACCTGTACGAGCAGTACTTC. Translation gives CASSQAPGQLNLYEQYF.